This TCR beta chain was profiled in a study of OX40 agonist ivuxolimab in advanced cancers. This CDR3 has 12 amino acids. Deletions cut 5 bases from V and 6 bases from J, with 10 bases between. Germline V CDR1 and CDR2: MNHNS, SASEGT. Clones were sequenced by immunoSEQ multiplex PCR, and TCRdb holds only the in-frame ones, with some missing. The data hold 25,000 to 30,000 clones, with approximately 83% observed a single time. The sample was CD4+ or CD8+ T cells sorted from blood, taken in a trial of the OX40 agonist ivuxolimab. The rearrangement uses TRBV6-1 and TRBJ1-2, with D unclear. This clonotype was sampled from an adult with an advanced solid tumor such as melanoma, head and neck, liver or kidney cancer. Written as DNA, the CDR3 is TGTGCCAGCAGTACGGAACGGGATGGCTACACCTTC. It encodes CASSTERDGYTF.